The rows below give T cell receptor beta chains drawn from one sample of a study of cytomegalovirus exposure and HLA in healthy donors. Clones were read by immunoSEQ multiplex PCR, and TCRdb kept only the in-frame ones, dropping some. The sample includes some 170,000 clones, roughly a tenth of them seen just once. Sequenced: PBMCs. The receptor set was obtained from a woman in her 30s in good health and CMV-seropositive. Each CDR3 is given with its conserved first and last residue. Size values are once, few and many counts, or a class for expanded clones, and some rows have none.

abundance: few; v_gene: TRBV7-9; j_gene: TRBJ1-3; CDR3aa: CASSLLDTVF
abundance: NA; v_gene: TRBV30; j_gene: TRBJ2-3; CDR3aa: CAWSGGPSTDTQYF
abundance: NA; v_gene: TRBV7-9; j_gene: TRBJ1-1; CDR3aa: CASIETTASEAFF
abundance: few; v_gene: TRBV5-6; j_gene: TRBJ1-1; CDR3aa: CASSRHRVHGEAFF
abundance: once; v_gene: TRBV14; j_gene: TRBJ2-1; CDR3aa: CASSHDFGRASNEQFF
abundance: few; v_gene: TRBV5-1; j_gene: TRBJ2-7; CDR3aa: CASSLGSGGAYEQYF
abundance: NA; v_gene: TRBV5-4; j_gene: NA; CDR3aa: CASSPGTETYEQYF
abundance: NA; v_gene: TRBV6-1; j_gene: TRBJ2-7; CDR3aa: CASSGGTGWYEQYF
abundance: few; v_gene: TRBV30; j_gene: TRBJ2-7; CDR3aa: CAWSHNMYEQYF
abundance: NA; v_gene: TRBV5-4; j_gene: TRBJ2-6; CDR3aa: CASSLRDSGANVLTF
abundance: NA; v_gene: TRBV11-2; j_gene: TRBJ1-2; CDR3aa: CASSADSNYGYTF
abundance: few; v_gene: TRBV2; j_gene: TRBJ1-4; CDR3aa: CASSEQMTGVYVKLFF
abundance: NA; v_gene: TRBV5-8; j_gene: TRBJ2-2; CDR3aa: CASSLAGWGGTGELFF
abundance: few; v_gene: TRBV18; j_gene: TRBJ2-5; CDR3aa: CASSPTSGGQETQYF
abundance: few; v_gene: TRBV10-3; j_gene: TRBJ2-2; CDR3aa: CAISEGLAGGPTGELFF
abundance: few; v_gene: TRBV2; j_gene: TRBJ1-2; CDR3aa: CASSLDRTNYGYTF
abundance: NA; v_gene: TRBV7-6; j_gene: TRBJ2-2; CDR3aa: CASGIQGNTNTGELFF
abundance: few; v_gene: TRBV6-1; j_gene: TRBJ1-2; CDR3aa: CASSETGFYGYTF
abundance: NA; v_gene: TRBV7-9; j_gene: TRBJ2-7; CDR3aa: CASSPIAGDYEQYF
abundance: few; v_gene: TRBV11-2; j_gene: TRBJ2-7; CDR3aa: CASSSQAGTNYEQYF
abundance: NA; v_gene: TRBV2; j_gene: TRBJ1-1; CDR3aa: CASKPFRDTEAFF
abundance: NA; v_gene: TRBV29-1; j_gene: TRBJ1-2; CDR3aa: CSVPRQDGYTF
abundance: NA; v_gene: TRBV29-1; j_gene: TRBJ1-5; CDR3aa: CSVSTGSGQPQHF
abundance: NA; v_gene: TRBV19; j_gene: TRBJ1-1; CDR3aa: CASSPGTGGKDTEAFF
abundance: few; v_gene: TRBV7-9; j_gene: TRBJ2-5; CDR3aa: CASSSQGRQETQYF
abundance: NA; v_gene: TRBV9; j_gene: TRBJ2-3; CDR3aa: CASSAGTSGPDTQYF
abundance: NA; v_gene: TRBV5-4; j_gene: TRBJ2-3; CDR3aa: CASSFRLAGGLDTQYF
abundance: few; v_gene: TRBV5-4; j_gene: TRBJ2-1; CDR3aa: CASSLIQGATEQFF
abundance: NA; v_gene: TRBV7-9; j_gene: TRBJ1-2; CDR3aa: CASSPPNRGPGGYTF
abundance: NA; v_gene: TRBV6-1; j_gene: TRBJ1-2; CDR3aa: CASRTGTGSYGYTF
abundance: few; v_gene: TRBV6-5; j_gene: TRBJ1-5; CDR3aa: CASSARTGGHQPQHF
abundance: NA; v_gene: TRBV19; j_gene: TRBJ2-2; CDR3aa: CASSIFRGRRGGELFF
abundance: NA; v_gene: TRBV9; j_gene: TRBJ2-5; CDR3aa: CASSADSNQETQYF
abundance: few; v_gene: TRBV6-1; j_gene: TRBJ2-7; CDR3aa: CASSEALGLAGEKYF
abundance: NA; v_gene: TRBV2; j_gene: TRBJ2-7; CDR3aa: CASRETNYEQYF
abundance: NA; v_gene: TRBV18; j_gene: TRBJ1-1; CDR3aa: CASSPTGFNTEAFF